The 16 T cell receptor beta chains below come from one sample, sequenced in a study of blood T cell repertoires in COVID-19. Only in-frame clones appear in the TCRdb table, and some are missing; sequencing was by immunoSEQ multiplex PCR. The table lists 350,000 to 400,000 clones, approximately 88% of them singletons. Sequenced material: PBMCs or T cells enriched from blood (not recorded which). All receptors come from a woman aged 25-40 years with acute COVID-19.

The chain couples TRBV7-3 to TRBJ2-1; 10 bases match TRBD2. CDR1 SGHTA and CDR2 FQGTGA come from the germline V gene. The CDR3 totals 14 residues. The J segment lost 8 bases and the V segment lost 5 bases, leaving 6 bases of the junction unmatched. The CDR3 region is CASSLSGGGHEQFF. The DNA of the CDR3 is TGTGCCAGCAGCCTCAGCGGGGGGGGTCATGAGCAGTTCTTC.

This clone is a singleton in its sample. V gene TRBV9 combines with J gene TRBJ2-3; 7 positions match TRBD2. Germline V gene data show CDR1 as SGDLS and CDR2 as YYNGEE. The CDR3 extends over 15 amino acids. J was trimmed by 2 bases and V by 3 bases; bases with no gene match: 6. This CDR3 is CASSGEGRNTDTQYF. CDR3 DNA sequence: TGTGCCAGCAGCGGGGAGGGACGGAACACAGATACGCAGTATTTT.

Note on this clone: The sample contains more than one DNA sequence encoding this CDR3. This chain uses TRBV19 with TRBJ1-2, with D possibly matching TRBD1 (5 bases). Germline assignment: CDR1 LNHDA and CDR2 SQIVND (reference sequence). V was trimmed by 3 bases and J by 5 bases, leaving 10 bases between them. The CDR3 covers 13 residues. This CDR3 is CASSIGGGYGYTF. Here the CDR3 DNA reads TGTGCCAGTAGTATCGGGGGAGGATATGGCTACACCTTC.

The gene calls are TRBV24-1 and TRBJ2-7, with 9 bases identical to TRBD1. V was pared by 3 bases and J by 2 bases, with 13 bases of the junction left unmatched. Per germline, CDR1 KGHDR and CDR2 SFDVKD. CDR3 size: 18 residues. CDR3 loop: CATSDPTSGQGIAYEQYF. The CDR3, as DNA: TGTGCCACCAGTGATCCCACGTCGGGACAGGGTATTGCCTACGAGCAGTACTTC.

This chain links TRBV5-6 with TRBJ2-3; 7 bases fit TRBD2. The CDR3 totals 17 residues. Germline V CDR1 and CDR2: SGHDT, YYEEEE. The V gene end was trimmed by 1 base and the J gene end by 0 bases; junction bases not matched to a gene: 8. CDR3 sequence: CASSLFSAGFSTDTQYF. The CDR3 DNA reads as TGTGCCAGCAGCTTGTTTTCAGCGGGGTTTAGCACAGATACGCAGTATTTT.

In its sample, this clone was seen once. The CDR3 sequence is CASRATGGVRAQHF. The DNA for the CDR3 is TGTGCCAGCAGGGCTACCGGGGGGGTCCGGGCCCAGCATTTT. The chain is built from TRBV28 and TRBJ1-5; D perhaps matches TRBD1 (5 bases). The CDR3 is 14 residues long. CDR1 is MDHEN and CDR2 is SYDVKM in the germline V gene. V was cut by 6 bases and J by 11 bases, with 20 bases left in between.

The chain employs TRBV3-1 (or the pseudogene TRBV3-2) and TRBJ2-7, with TRBD1 identical over 8 bases. The CDR3 contains 15 residues. Germline trimming cut 1 base from V and 5 bases from J; bases unmatched to any gene: 7. CDR1 and CDR2 (germline): LGHDT, YNNKEL (reference sequence). The CDR3 sequence: CASSQGQGAGHEQYF. The CDR3 DNA is TGTGCCAGCAGCCAAGGGCAGGGGGCTGGCCACGAGCAGTACTTC.

The J gene is TRBJ1-6, the V gene TRBV19; D is unresolved. This CDR3 contains 13 residues. The germline V gene encodes CDR1 LNHDA and CDR2 SQIVND (reference sequence). The V end lost 7 bases, the J end lost 7 bases, and 11 bases lay between the germline ends. The CDR3 sequence: CASTTVQNSPLHF. The CDR3 DNA sequence: TGTGCCAGTACCACAGTGCAGAATTCACCCCTCCACTTT.

The V gene is TRBV7-2, the J gene TRBJ2-3, with 7 nucleotides matching TRBD2. Germline CDR1 SGHTA, CDR2 FQGNSA. Trimming took 6 bases from V and 1 from J; bases not matched to a gene: 13. The CDR3 has 17 residues. CDR3 loop: CASRPSPITSGTDTQYF. CDR3 bases: TGTGCCAGCAGACCTAGCCCTATTACTAGCGGCACAGATACGCAGTATTTT.

This clone appeared a single time. J is TRBJ2-2 and V is TRBV9; D ambiguous. Germline CDR1 and CDR2: SGDLS and YYNGEE. The CDR3 consists of 14 residues. V shed 3 bases and J shed 4 bases, with 10 bases lying between them. The CDR3 protein is CASSDGGSTGELFF. CDR3 coding DNA: TGTGCCAGCAGCGATGGCGGATCCACCGGGGAGCTGTTTTTT.

This chain uses TRBV6-1 with TRBJ2-7, with D possibly TRBD1 on 5 matching bases. The V end was cut by 4 bases, the J end by 4 bases, with 20 bases between. The CDR3 runs to 16 residues. Germline V gene data show CDR1 as MNHNS and CDR2 as SASEGT. CDR3 region: CASSAAGRTRLYEQYF. In nucleotides, the CDR3 is TGTGCCAGCAGTGCCGCCGGCCGGACAAGACTTTACGAGCAGTACTTC.

The table lists this clone with a few counts. The chain couples TRBV5-1 to TRBJ2-3; 7 nucleotides match TRBD2. This CDR3 has 14 amino acids. V was pared by 4 bases and J by 2 bases, with 4 bases of the junction left unmatched. Germline CDR1 is SGHRS and CDR2 is YFSETQ. The CDR3 spells CASSRSGDTDTQYF. As DNA, the CDR3 is TGCGCCAGCAGCCGGAGCGGGGACACAGATACGCAGTATTTT.

The CDR3 DNA follows: TGTGCCTGGAGTCAGGGGAACTACGAGCAGTACTTC. Translation: CAWSQGNYEQYF. The V gene is TRBV30, the J gene TRBJ2-7; weak D call: TRBD1 (6 bases). The germline V and J ends were trimmed by 2 bases and 3 bases, with 8 bases remaining between them. Germline V gene sequence: CDR1 GTSNPN, CDR2 SVGIG (reference sequence). The CDR3 has 12 amino acids.

The chain recombines TRBV3-1 (or the pseudogene TRBV3-2) with TRBJ2-1, with D maybe TRBD2 (6 bases). The CDR3 spans 14 residues. Germline CDR1 and CDR2: LGHDT and YNNKEL (reference sequence). The V end lost 3 bases, the J end lost 6 bases, and 12 bases lay between the germline ends. The CDR3 sequence: CASSHTGGGNEQFF. The CDR3 DNA is TGTGCCAGCAGCCACACCGGGGGTGGCAATGAGCAGTTCTTC.

The CDR3 loop reads CASSYSTTARNTIYF. The CDR3 DNA is TGTGCCAGCAGTTACTCGACGACAGCTCGAAACACCATATATTTT. This sequence joins TRBV6-5 and TRBJ1-3; the D gene is possibly TRBD1 (5 bases). CDR3 length: 15 amino acids. Germline lookup yields CDR1 MNHEY and CDR2 SVGAGI. The germline V and J ends were trimmed by 0 bases and 5 bases, with 11 bases remaining between them.

The chain employs TRBV7-3 and TRBJ1-5; D perhaps matches TRBD1 (6 bases). There are 16 residues in the CDR3. Deletions cut 5 bases from V and 0 bases from J, with 14 bases between. Germline CDR1 and CDR2: SGHTA and FQGTGA. The DNA of the CDR3 is TGTGCCAGCAGCAGTGCAGGGGTCGATAGCAATCAGCCCCAGCATTTT. It encodes CASSSAGVDSNQPQHF.